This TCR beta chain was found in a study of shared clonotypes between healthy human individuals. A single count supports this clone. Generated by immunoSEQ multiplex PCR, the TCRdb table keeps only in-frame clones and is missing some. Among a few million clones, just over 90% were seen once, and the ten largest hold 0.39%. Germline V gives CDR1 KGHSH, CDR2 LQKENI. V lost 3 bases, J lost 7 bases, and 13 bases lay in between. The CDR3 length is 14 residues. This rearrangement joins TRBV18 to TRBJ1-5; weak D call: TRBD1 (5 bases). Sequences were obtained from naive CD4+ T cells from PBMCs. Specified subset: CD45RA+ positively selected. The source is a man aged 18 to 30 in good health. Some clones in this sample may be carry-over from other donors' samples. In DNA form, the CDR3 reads TGTGCCAGCTCACCGGGGACGGGCACCCAGCCCCAGCATTTT. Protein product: CASSPGTGTQPQHF.